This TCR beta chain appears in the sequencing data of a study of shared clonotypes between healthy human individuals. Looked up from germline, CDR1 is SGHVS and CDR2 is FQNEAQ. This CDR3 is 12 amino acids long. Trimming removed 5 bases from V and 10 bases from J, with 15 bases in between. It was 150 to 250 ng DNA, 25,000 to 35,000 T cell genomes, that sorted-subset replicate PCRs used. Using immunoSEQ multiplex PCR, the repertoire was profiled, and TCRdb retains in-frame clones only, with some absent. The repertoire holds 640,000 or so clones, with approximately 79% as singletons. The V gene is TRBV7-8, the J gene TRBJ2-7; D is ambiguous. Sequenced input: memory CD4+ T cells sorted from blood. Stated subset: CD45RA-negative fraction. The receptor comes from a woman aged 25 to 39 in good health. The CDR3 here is CASSIGRFHQYF. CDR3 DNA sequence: TGTGCCAGCAGCATTGGACGTTTTCACCAGTACTTC.